Listed below are T cell receptor beta chains from one sample, sequenced in a study of metastatic and nonmetastatic thyroid tumors. TCRdb redid the clone calls on the PCR reads using MiXCR. The sample yields tens of thousands of clones, around a fifth seen once. Sequences were obtained from blood. The receptors were sampled from a male donor with papillary thyroid cancer or a benign thyroid nodule (not recorded which). Some clones in this sample may be carry-over from other donors' samples. Each CDR3 is given with its conserved first and last residue. D genes are given only for firm matches. Clone size is not always given. Where it is, it says once, few, many or a class for expanded clones.

J: TRBJ2-7
D: NA
V: TRBV6-9
size: few
CDR3: CASTFGAEQYF
DNA: TGTGCCAGCACTTTTGGGGCGGAGCAGTACTTC

J: TRBJ1-2
D: NA
V: TRBV4-1
size: NA
CDR3: CASSQDSFGGYTF
DNA: TGCGCCAGCAGCCAAGATAGTTTCGGGGGCTACACCTTC

J: TRBJ2-3
D: TRBD1
V: TRBV5-6
size: NA
CDR3: CASSLAGDRGPDTQYF
DNA: TGTGCCAGCAGCTTGGCCGGAGACAGGGGGCCAGATACGCAGTATTTT

J: TRBJ2-1
D: NA
V: TRBV12-3/TRBV12-4
size: medium-sized
CDR3: CASSMLLPTSAYNEQFF
DNA: TGTGCCAGCAGTATGCTTCTTCCCACTTCAGCCTACAATGAGCAGTTCTTC

J: TRBJ1-1
D: NA
V: TRBV11-3
size: few
CDR3: CASSLDRGGTEAFF
DNA: TGTGCCAGCAGCTTAGATAGGGGAGGCACTGAAGCTTTCTTT

J: TRBJ1-4
D: NA
V: TRBV20-1
size: many
CDR3: CSARDMGRDEKLFF
DNA: TGCAGTGCTAGAGATATGGGCAGGGACGAAAAACTGTTTTTT

J: TRBJ2-7
D: TRBD2
V: TRBV20-1
size: once
CDR3: CSATTSGREHYEKYF
DNA: TGCAGTGCTACGACTAGCGGGAGAGAACACTACGAGAAGTACTTC

J: TRBJ1-5
D: NA
V: TRBV24-1
size: many
CDR3: CATQDGGHNQPQHF
DNA: TGTGCCACCCAAGACGGCGGTCATAATCAGCCCCAGCATTTT

J: TRBJ2-2
D: NA
V: TRBV28
size: few
CDR3: CASSLRDTNTGELFF
DNA: TGTGCCAGCAGTCTCCGGGACACCAACACCGGGGAGCTGTTTTTT

J: TRBJ2-2
D: NA
V: TRBV30
size: many
CDR3: CAWRGMGLNTGELFF
DNA: TGTGCCTGGAGGGGGATGGGATTGAACACCGGGGAGCTGTTTTTT

J: TRBJ1-4
D: NA
V: TRBV27
size: many
CDR3: CASRENEKLFF
DNA: TGTGCCAGCAGAGAGAATGAAAAACTGTTTTTT

J: TRBJ1-5
D: NA
V: TRBV6-2/TRBV6-3
size: NA
CDR3: CASRPYIREVWKIGNQPQHF
DNA: TGTGCCAGCAGACCCTATATCAGGGAAGTATGGAAAATTGGAAATCAGCCCCAGCATTTT

J: TRBJ1-2
D: NA
V: TRBV27
size: medium-sized
CDR3: CASSLSVSTGGYTF
DNA: TGTGCCAGCAGTTTATCGGTCAGCACTGGAGGCTACACCTTC

J: TRBJ2-6
D: NA
V: TRBV14
size: many
CDR3: CASSQRETGANVLTF
DNA: TGTGCCAGCAGCCAAAGGGAGACCGGGGCCAACGTCCTGACTTTC

J: TRBJ2-7
D: TRBD2
V: TRBV15
size: few
CDR3: CATSMSGTYEQYF
DNA: TGTGCCACCAGTATGAGCGGGACCTACGAGCAGTACTTC

J: TRBJ2-1
D: NA
V: TRBV19
size: NA
CDR3: CVSSIDRPGHRNEQFF
DNA: TGTGTCAGTAGTATAGATCGCCCAGGGCACCGCAATGAGCAGTTCTTC